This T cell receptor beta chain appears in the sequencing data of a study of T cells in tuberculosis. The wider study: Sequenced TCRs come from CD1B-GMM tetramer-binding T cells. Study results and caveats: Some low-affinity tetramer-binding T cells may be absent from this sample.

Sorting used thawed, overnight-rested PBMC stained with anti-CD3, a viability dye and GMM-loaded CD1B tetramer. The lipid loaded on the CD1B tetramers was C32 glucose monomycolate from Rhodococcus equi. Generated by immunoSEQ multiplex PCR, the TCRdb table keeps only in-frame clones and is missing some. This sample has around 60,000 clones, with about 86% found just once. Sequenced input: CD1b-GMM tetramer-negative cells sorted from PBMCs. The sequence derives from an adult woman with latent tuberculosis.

The CDR3 sequence: CASIKDSTNTEAFF. CDR3 nucleotide sequence: TGTGCCAGCATAAAGGACAGTACGAACACTGAAGCTTTCTTT. The V and J genes are TRBV6-6 and TRBJ1-1; the D gene is possibly TRBD1 (6 bases). Trimming stripped 7 bases from V and 1 base from J, with 13 bases between. Germline loops: CDR1 MNHNY, CDR2 SVGAGI (reference sequence). The CDR3 consists of 14 residues.